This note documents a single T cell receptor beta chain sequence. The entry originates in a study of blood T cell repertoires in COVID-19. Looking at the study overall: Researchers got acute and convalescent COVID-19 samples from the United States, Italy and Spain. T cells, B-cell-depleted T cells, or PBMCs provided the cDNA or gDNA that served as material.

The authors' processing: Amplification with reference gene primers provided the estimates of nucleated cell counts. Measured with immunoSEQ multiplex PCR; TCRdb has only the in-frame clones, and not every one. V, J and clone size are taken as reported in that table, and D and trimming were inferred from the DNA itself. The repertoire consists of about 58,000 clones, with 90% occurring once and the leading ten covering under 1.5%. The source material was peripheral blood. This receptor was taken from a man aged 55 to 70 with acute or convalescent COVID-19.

CDR3 in amino acids: CASSVGANIQYF. CDR3 bases: TGTGCCAGCAGTGTGGGGGCAAACATTCAGTACTTC. This chain uses TRBV25-1 with TRBJ2-4, with a possible D match to TRBD1 (6 bases). The CDR3 covers 12 residues. Trimming pared 4 bases from V and 6 bases from J, leaving 7 bases between. CDR1 is MGHDK, CDR2 SYGVNS, per germline.